A single sample gave rise to the 4 T cell receptor beta chains below, sequenced in a study of blood T cells in healthy people across ages. A second PCR of about 6 to 12 cycles used a sample-barcoded 5' primer and a J-beta primer mix. TCRdb recomputed calls from the 5' RACE reads with MiXCR, one row per CDR3 protein. The sample holds roughly 680,000 distinct CDR3 sequences; under 25% are singletons and the top ten take around 3.4%. The sequencing input was blood. The receptors were gathered from a man aged 65-85 years in good health.

The chain has TRBV28 and TRBJ2-5; tentative D call: TRBD1 (7 bases). The J call may be in error: the DNA end matches TRBJ2-7 better. The CDR3 consists of 14 residues. Germline V gene lookup returns CDR1 MDHEN and CDR2 SYDVKM. CDR3 loop: CASTPGGHDYEQYF. CDR3 in DNA: TGTGCCAGCACCCCAGGGGGGCATGACTACGAGCAGTACTTC.

This clonotype came up many times. This rearrangement joins TRBV5-5 to TRBJ2-5; a weak D match, TRBD2 (5 bases). The J call may be mistaken, given a closer DNA end match to TRBJ2-7. The CDR3 is 14 amino acids. Germline assignment: CDR1 SGHKS and CDR2 YYEKEE (reference sequence). Written as DNA, the CDR3 is TGTGCCAGCAGAGAGGGCCCTATATCCTACGAGCAGTACTTC. Translating gives CASREGPISYEQYF.

This clonotype was counted only a few times. The V call is TRBV5-1, the J call TRBJ1-5; 8 positions agree with TRBD1. The CDR3 is 13 amino acids. Germline CDR1 is SGHRS and CDR2 is YFSETQ. Trimming removed 4 bases from V and 5 bases from J; junction bases left unmatched: 2. The CDR3 bases are TGCGCCAGCAGCGAGACAGGGGATCAGCCCCAGCATTTT. Translated, it gives CASSETGDQPQHF.

V and J are TRBV24-1 and TRBJ2-5, with D possibly TRBD2 on 6 matching bases. V lost 5 bases and J 4 bases, leaving 10 bases between the germline ends. This CDR3 is built from 13 residues. CDR1 KGHDR and CDR2 SFDVKD come from the germline V gene. CDR3 DNA sequence: TGTGCCACCAGTGTACTGGGGGGAGAGACCCAGTACTTC. This sequence encodes CATSVLGGETQYF.